The 14 T cell receptor beta chains given below trace back to one sample, sequenced in a study of blood T cell repertoires in COVID-19. Clones were read by immunoSEQ multiplex PCR, and TCRdb kept only the in-frame ones, dropping some. The sample consists of about 200,000 clones, 88% of them appearing once. The sequencing sample was made of peripheral blood. The receptors originated from a man aged 18 to 29 with active or convalescent COVID-19.

The table lists this clone with a count of one. The rearrangement uses TRBV28 and TRBJ1-2; D is ambiguous. The CDR3 consists of 14 residues. Between the trimmed V and J ends, which lost 5 bases and 4 bases, there was a span of 14 bases. Germline assignment: CDR1 MDHEN and CDR2 SYDVKM. In DNA, the CDR3 is TGTGCCAGCAGTCCCAATCTGGGCCTCTATGGCTACACCTTC. It specifies CASSPNLGLYGYTF.

The chain joins TRBV29-1 to TRBJ2-7, with a weak D call TRBD2 (6 bases). Trimming shortened V by 6 bases and J by 5 bases, and 20 bases separated the two germline ends. The CDR3 consists of 14 residues. Germline CDR1 SQVTM, CDR2 ANQGSEA. The CDR3 DNA reads TGCAGCGTCAACCACGGGGCTAGCGAGGACGAGCAGTACTTC. It specifies CSVNHGASEDEQYF.

The V call is TRBV30, the J call TRBJ2-3; D gene ambiguous. Per the germline V gene, CDR1 is GTSNPN and CDR2 is SVGIG (reference sequence). The CDR3 totals 13 residues. V dropped 1 base and J dropped 6 bases, with 11 bases sitting between them. This CDR3 reads CAWSGFGADTQYF. The CDR3 nucleotides read TGTGCCTGGAGTGGCTTTGGTGCGGATACGCAGTATTTT.

The CDR3 DNA reads TGTGCCAGCAGTTACAGTCTGGGACTAGCGGGAGATCCTGGCTCCTACGAGCAGTACTTC. This encodes CASSYSLGLAGDPGSYEQYF. This rearrangement joins TRBV6-2 or TRBV6-3 to TRBJ2-7; 14 bases match TRBD2. J lost 0 bases, V lost 2 bases, and 12 bases had no gene match. Germline lookup yields CDR1 MNHEY and CDR2 SVGEGT. This CDR3 comprises 20 residues.

A word on this clone: Other nucleotide sequences from this sample produce the same CDR3. CDR3 bases: TGTGCCAGCAGCCAAGTAAGGACATCTGGAAACACCATATATTTT. This sequence encodes CASSQVRTSGNTIYF. V gene TRBV14 combines with J gene TRBJ1-3, with D maybe TRBD1 (5 bases). This CDR3 contains 15 residues. Trimming stripped 1 base from V and 1 base from J, with 8 bases between. CDR1 SGHDN and CDR2 FVKESK come from the germline V gene.

The gene calls are TRBV28 and TRBJ2-7, with TRBD2 as a possible D gene (6 bases). This CDR3 region has 14 residues. Per the germline V gene, CDR1 is MDHEN and CDR2 is SYDVKM. Trimming pared 5 bases from V and 7 bases from J, leaving 18 bases between. CDR3 in amino acids: CASSAVSGSREQYF. The CDR3 DNA reads TGTGCCAGCAGTGCGGTTAGCGGAAGCAGGGAGCAGTACTTC.

The chain couples TRBV25-1 to TRBJ2-2; no firm D call. The CDR3 is 13 residues long. Deletions cut 1 base from V and 3 bases from J, with 3 bases between. CDR1 is MGHDK and CDR2 is SYGVNS in the germline V gene. The CDR3 loop reads CASSELDTGELFF. CDR3 coding DNA: TGTGCCAGCAGTGAATTAGACACCGGGGAGCTGTTTTTT. Based on the CDR3 plus reference TRBV25-1 and TRBJ2-2, the full variable domain is EADIYQTPRYLVIGTGKKITLECSQTMGHDKMYWYQQDPGMELHLIHYSYGVNSTEKGDLSSESTVSRIRTEHFPLTLESARPSHTSQYLCASSELDTGELFFGEGSRLTVL.

The gene calls are TRBV11-2 and TRBJ1-2; unclear D gene. CDR3 length equals 15 residues. V was clipped by 2 bases and J by 8 bases, with 18 bases between them. CDR1 is SGHAT and CDR2 is FQNNGV in the germline V gene. CDR3 sequence (DNA): TGTGCCAGCAGCTTACAGGCCTATTCCCCATGGGGCTACACCTTC. This codes for CASSLQAYSPWGYTF.

J is TRBJ1-4 and V is TRBV19, with 9 positions matching TRBD1. Germline V gene lookup returns CDR1 LNHDA and CDR2 SQIVND (reference sequence). The CDR3 has 13 residues. V gave up 9 bases and J gave up 6 bases; unmatched junction bases: 5. CDR3 sequence reads: CASDGQGHEKLFF. For the CDR3, the DNA is TGTGCCAGCGACGGACAGGGGCATGAAAAACTGTTTTTT.

This clone was found a few times. The V call is TRBV13, the J call TRBJ1-1; no firm D call. Per germline, CDR1 PRHDT and CDR2 FYEKMQ (reference sequence). This CDR3 comprises 16 residues. Trimming pared 7 bases from V and 0 bases from J, leaving 18 bases between. CDR3 coding DNA: TGTGCCAGCATCCGACGGGAGGTAAGCATGAACACTGAAGCTTTCTTT. Translation: CASIRREVSMNTEAFF.

The chain uses TRBV7-6 and TRBJ1-4, with 7 nucleotides matching TRBD1. V lost 1 base, J lost 5 bases, and 4 bases stayed unmatched. CDR1 SGHVS and CDR2 FNYEAQ come from the germline V gene. The CDR3 spans 15 residues. The CDR3 sequence: CASSLEGQPNEKLFF. CDR3 DNA: TGTGCCAGCAGCTTAGAGGGACAGCCAAATGAAAAACTGTTTTTT. Full variable domain (outside the CDR3, taken from reference TRBV7-6 and TRBJ1-4): GAGVSQSPRYKVTKRGQDVALRCDPISGHVSLYWYRQALGQGPEFLTYFNYEAQQDKSGLPNDRFSAERPEGSISTLTIQRTEQRDSAMYRCASSLEGQPNEKLFFGSGTQLSVL.

This clone was counted only a few times. The V call is TRBV7-2, the J call TRBJ1-6, with D unclear. CDR1 SGHTA and CDR2 FQGNSA come from the germline V gene. V was clipped by 5 bases and J by 8 bases, with 13 bases between them. The CDR3 sequence is 14 residues long. The CDR3: CASSLGRRDSPLHF. CDR3 DNA: TGTGCCAGCAGCCTGGGGAGGCGTGATTCACCCCTCCACTTT.

The chain links TRBV2 to TRBJ2-5; 7 positions agree with TRBD1. V shed 4 bases and J 2 bases; nucleotides not matched to a gene: 7. The CDR3 covers 15 residues. The germline V gene encodes CDR1 SNHLY and CDR2 FYNNEI. The CDR3 reads CASSGVQGPQETQYF. The CDR3, as DNA: TGTGCCAGCAGTGGGGTACAGGGGCCACAAGAGACCCAGTACTTC.

As DNA, the CDR3 is TGTGCCAGTGCCGGGCCAGGGGGCTTTCAGCCCCAGCATTTT. The encoded protein is CASAGPGGFQPQHF. The V call is TRBV28, the J call TRBJ1-5, with 8 bases that match TRBD1. The CDR3 totals 14 residues. Trimming cost V 9 bases and J 6 bases; bases outside gene matches: 10. Germline V CDR1 and CDR2: MDHEN, SYDVKM.